This record covers a single T cell receptor (beta chain). The antigen is unknown. This specimen comes from a study of identical twins. The study's findings and limits: Beta out-of-frame sequences showed weaker excess sharing between twins. Invariant MAIT and iNKT cells may have partly biased zero-insertion analyses. Out-of-frame alpha sequences shared by twins showed excess low generation probability.

A universal primer site was incorporated via template switching, and the cDNA contained unique molecular identifiers. TCRdb recomputed calls from the 5' RACE reads with MiXCR, one row per CDR3 protein. The sample contains approximately 260,000 distinct CDR3 sequences, roughly 8.7% of which appear only once. Germline CDR1 is MGHRA and CDR2 is YSYEKL. The V end lost 3 bases, the J end lost 1 base, and 16 bases lay between the germline ends. CDR3 length: 17 amino acids. These data were also reused for a study on yellow fever vaccine responses in identical twins.

Sequenced: CD8+ T cells sorted from blood. This chain joins TRBV4-1 and TRBJ2-1; weak D call: TRBD1 (6 bases). The TCR originated in a woman under 30 in good health. This CDR3 reads CASSHYGPGDSYNEQFF. In DNA form, the CDR3 reads TGCGCCAGCAGCCATTATGGTCCAGGGGATTCCTACAATGAGCAGTTCTTC.